This T cell receptor (beta chain) was identified during a study of cytomegalovirus exposure and HLA in healthy donors. CDR3 length: 15 residues. Trimming cost V 2 bases and J 2 bases, with 13 bases left between them. Germline V gene sequence: CDR1 MNHEY, CDR2 SMNVEV (reference sequence). This clone was found a few times. 13 Jbeta primers and 60 Vbeta primers were used for the PCR. The assay was immunoSEQ multiplex PCR, and TCRdb's table has in-frame clones only and misses some. In the table there are roughly 130,000 clones, 73% of which are singletons. The receptor comes from a middle-aged woman in good health and CMV-seropositive. The V gene is TRBV27, the J gene TRBJ2-7; D might be TRBD2 (5 bases). Specimen: PBMCs. The CDR3 region has the DNA TGTGCCAGCAGTTTAGGGTTAACGGGGACCTACGAGCAGTACTTC. Its translation: CASSLGLTGTYEQYF.